This T cell receptor beta chain appears in the sequencing data of a study of chemoradiotherapy in HPV16-positive cancers. Clones were sequenced by immunoSEQ multiplex PCR, and TCRdb holds only the in-frame ones, with some missing. The sample lists roughly 12,000 clones, 72% occurring once. Germline values: CDR1 SGHRS, CDR2 YFSETQ. Trimming removed 4 bases from V and 2 bases from J; junction bases left unmatched: 6. This CDR3 comprises 15 residues. The sample was collected from a patient who underwent chemoradiotherapy. The V and J genes are TRBV5-1 and TRBJ1-1; TRBD1 agrees at 9 bases. The clonotype comes from a human donor with HPV-associated anogenital cancer. The CDR3 spells CASSGGTGRNTEAFF. The CDR3 DNA reads TGCGCCAGCAGCGGAGGGACAGGGAGAAACACTGAAGCTTTCTTT.